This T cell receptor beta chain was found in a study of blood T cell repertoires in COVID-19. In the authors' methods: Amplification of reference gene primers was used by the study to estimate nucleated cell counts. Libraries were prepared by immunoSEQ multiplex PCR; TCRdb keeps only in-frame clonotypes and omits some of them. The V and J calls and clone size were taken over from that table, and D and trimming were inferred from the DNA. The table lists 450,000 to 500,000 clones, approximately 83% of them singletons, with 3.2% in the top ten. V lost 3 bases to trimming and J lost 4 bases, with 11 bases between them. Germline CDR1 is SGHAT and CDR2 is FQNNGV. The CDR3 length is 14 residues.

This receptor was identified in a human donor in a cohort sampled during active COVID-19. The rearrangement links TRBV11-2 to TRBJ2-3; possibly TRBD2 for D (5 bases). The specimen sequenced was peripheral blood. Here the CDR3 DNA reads TGTGCCAGCAGCTTTAGAGCGGTCCCAGATACGCAGTATTTT. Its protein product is CASSFRAVPDTQYF.